The 32 T cell receptor beta chains presented below share a single source sample, sequenced in a study of blood T cell repertoires in COVID-19. Generated by immunoSEQ multiplex PCR, the TCRdb table keeps only in-frame clones and is missing some. Of roughly 160,000 clones in the sample, approximately 80% are singletons; the top ten hold 10% to 15%. Sequenced sample: PBMCs or T cells enriched from blood (not recorded which). The receptors were gathered from a woman aged 60-70 years who had recovered from COVID-19.

V gene TRBV29-1 combines with J gene TRBJ1-2; 8 bases agree with TRBD1. This CDR3 comprises 14 residues. After removal of 6 bases from V and 2 bases from J, the junction contained 8 bases not matched to a gene. Germline CDR1 is SQVTM and CDR2 is ANQGSEA. The CDR3 region is CSVHQGAQNYGYTF. For the CDR3, the DNA is TGCAGCGTCCACCAGGGGGCGCAAAACTATGGCTACACCTTC. Looking up the rest from reference TRBV29-1 and TRBJ1-2 gives the full variable domain: SAVISQKPSRDICQRGTSLTIQCQVDSQVTMMFWYRQQPGQSLTLIATANQGSEATYESGFVIDKFPISRPNLTFSTLTVSNMSPEDSSIYLCSVHQGAQNYGYTFGSGTRLTVV.

The chain couples TRBV7-9 to TRBJ2-7; TRBD1 matches 7 bases. There are 14 residues in the CDR3. V shed 3 bases and J 4 bases; nucleotides not matched to a gene: 6. The germline gives CDR1 SEHNR, CDR2 FQNEAQ (reference sequence). The CDR3 DNA reads as TGTGCCAGCAGCTTGACAGGGCCCGATTACGAGCAGTACTTC. Translating it yields CASSLTGPDYEQYF.

This clone has only one observation. The rearrangement links TRBV5-1 to TRBJ2-5; TRBD1 aligns across 11 bases. The CDR3 runs to 15 residues. V dropped 3 bases and J dropped 2; count of bases not matched to a gene: 3. The V gene's germline CDR1 is SGHRS and CDR2 YFSETQ. CDR3 sequence: CASSSRDRGQETQYF. CDR3 DNA: TGCGCCAGCAGCTCCCGGGACAGGGGGCAAGAGACCCAGTACTTC.

In its sample, this clone was seen once. The rearrangement uses TRBV6-1 and TRBJ1-1; D gene uncertain. The germline V gene encodes CDR1 MNHNS and CDR2 SASEGT. V lost 7 bases, J lost 6 bases, and 21 bases lay in between. The CDR3 runs 15 residues. This CDR3 reads CASTPIIYELSEAFF. The DNA for the CDR3 is TGTGCCAGCACCCCTATTATCTACGAACTGTCTGAAGCTTTCTTT.

The genes are TRBV7-6 and TRBJ1-2; D perhaps matches TRBD1 (6 bases). V was trimmed by 4 bases and J by 4 bases, leaving 16 bases between them. This CDR3 is built from 15 residues. Germline CDR1 SGHVS, CDR2 FNYEAQ. CDR3 amino acids: CASSSSTTGSYGYTF. In DNA form, the CDR3 reads TGTGCCAGCAGCTCATCAACCACAGGGAGCTATGGCTACACCTTC.

A single count supports this clone. The rearrangement joins TRBV5-4 to TRBJ2-2, with TRBD2 identical over 8 bases. Trimming took 0 bases from V and 5 from J; bases not matched to a gene: 9. CDR1 is SGHNT, CDR2 YYREEE, per germline (reference sequence). This CDR3 is 17 amino acids long. The CDR3 loop is CASSLGRGGKGTGELFF. In DNA, the CDR3 is TGTGCCAGCAGCTTGGGTCGCGGGGGGAAGGGGACCGGGGAGCTGTTTTTT. Complete variable domain (other parts from reference TRBV5-4 and TRBJ2-2): ETGVTQSPTHLIKTRGQQVTLRCSSQSGHNTVSWYQQALGQGPQFIFQYYREEENGRGNFPPRFSGLQFPNYSSELNVNALELDDSALYLCASSLGRGGKGTGELFFGEGSRLTVL.

The chain joins TRBV19 to TRBJ2-3, with D tentatively TRBD1 (6 bases). Trimming took off 5 bases at V and 2 bases at J, with 14 bases between the two ends. CDR3 length: 15 amino acids. Germline CDR1 LNHDA, CDR2 SQIVND (reference sequence). In nucleotides, the CDR3 is TGTGCCAGTAGTGCGGACAGTCAGTTCACAGATACGCAGTATTTT. Translating it yields CASSADSQFTDTQYF.

This clone appeared a single time. J is TRBJ2-1 and V is TRBV2; D uncertain. V was cut by 3 bases and J by 5 bases, with 11 bases left in between. Germline CDR1 is SNHLY and CDR2 is FYNNEI. There are 14 residues in the CDR3. The DNA of the CDR3 is TGTGCCAGCAGTGAGTTGTTACAGAACAATGAGCAGTTCTTC. It translates to CASSELLQNNEQFF.

The chain employs TRBV7-9 and TRBJ2-3, with 7 nucleotides matching TRBD1. J gave up 2 bases and V 1 base, and 3 bases lay outside the gene matches. Germline V CDR1 and CDR2: SEHNR, FQNEAQ (reference sequence). This CDR3 comprises 15 residues. CDR3 in DNA: TGTGCCAGCAGCTTAGGGACAGGCAACACAGATACGCAGTATTTT. Translation gives CASSLGTGNTDTQYF.

This clone was recorded a few times. The rearrangement links TRBV3-1 (or the pseudogene TRBV3-2) to TRBJ1-1, with 10 nucleotides matching TRBD1. This CDR3 region has 15 residues. Trimming removed 10 bases from V and 1 base from J; junction bases left unmatched: 9. Germline lookup yields CDR1 LGHDT and CDR2 YNNKEL (reference sequence). The CDR3 reads CATSDRGVGNTEAFF. The CDR3 DNA follows: TGTGCCACCTCGGACAGGGGGGTCGGGAACACTGAAGCTTTCTTT.

The rearrangement joins TRBV24-1 to TRBJ2-3; TRBD2 is a possible D gene (5 bases). With 4 bases removed from V and 8 bases from J, the gap between germline ends came to 12 bases. Looked up from germline, CDR1 is KGHDR and CDR2 is SFDVKD. This CDR3 spans 13 amino acids. In DNA form, the CDR3 reads TGTGCCACCAGTGAAAACGGAGGAACTACGCAGTATTTT. This codes for CATSENGGTTQYF.

The chain is built from TRBV7-9 and TRBJ2-4; a possible D gene is TRBD2 (6 bases). Germline CDR1 is SEHNR and CDR2 is FQNEAQ (reference sequence). V was trimmed by 1 base and J by 8 bases, leaving 12 bases between them. CDR3 length equals 14 residues. The chain's CDR3 is CASSLGGGIDIQYF. CDR3 DNA sequence: TGTGCCAGCAGCTTAGGTGGAGGGATCGACATTCAGTACTTC.

Comments on this clone: Other DNA variants within this sample encode the same CDR3. The rearrangement uses TRBV4-1 and TRBJ1-1; possibly TRBD1 for D (6 bases). Germline CDR1 and CDR2: MGHRA and YSYEKL. The ends were cut back, 0 bases at V and 4 bases at J, with 6 bases in the middle. CDR3 length: 13 amino acids. For the CDR3, the DNA is TGCGCCAGCAGCCAAGAAGGGGGCACTGAAGCTTTCTTT. Its translation: CASSQEGGTEAFF.

The rearrangement links TRBV2 to TRBJ2-5; D ambiguous. The germline V and J ends were trimmed by 9 bases and 5 bases, with 10 bases remaining between them. Germline V CDR1 and CDR2: SNHLY, FYNNEI. The CDR3 runs 11 residues. The CDR3: CASNLGETQYF. CDR3 DNA sequence: TGTGCCAGTAACCTCGGGGAGACCCAGTACTTC.

This clone has just a few counts. The chain carries TRBV18 and TRBJ2-3, with D possibly matching TRBD2 (5 bases). Germline-derived CDR1 and CDR2 are KGHSH and LQKENI. This CDR3 has 16 amino acids. The V gene lost 2 bases and the J gene lost 1 base, with 13 bases spanning the gap. This chain's CDR3 is CASSPTRNSGTDTQYF. The CDR3 DNA reads TGTGCCAGCTCACCAACTAGAAACAGCGGCACAGATACGCAGTATTTT.

As for this clone: The identical CDR3 is also encoded by other nucleotide sequences in the sample. V usage is TRBV28 and J usage is TRBJ1-2; 9 bases fit TRBD1. The CDR3 length is 13 residues. The trim removed 2 bases at V and 5 bases at J, leaving 0 bases unmatched. Germline CDR1 and CDR2: MDHEN and SYDVKM. CDR3 nucleotides: TGTGCCAGCAGTTTAGGACAGGGGTATGGCTACACCTTC. Translation: CASSLGQGYGYTF.

The J gene is TRBJ2-2, the V gene TRBV27, with D maybe TRBD1 (5 bases). Looked up from germline, CDR1 is MNHEY and CDR2 is SMNVEV (reference sequence). The V end was cut by 6 bases, the J end by 10 bases, with 27 bases between. The CDR3 runs to 17 residues. The CDR3 DNA follows: TGTGCCAGCAGCCCCTCGGACATCCGTACGATGGTGAAGGAGCTGTTTTTT. Translation gives CASSPSDIRTMVKELFF.

V usage is TRBV7-3 and J usage is TRBJ2-2; possibly TRBD2 for D (5 bases). The germline V gene has CDR1 SGHTA and CDR2 FQGTGA. This CDR3 has 14 amino acids. Deletions cut 3 bases from V and 0 bases from J, with 5 bases between. CDR3 sequence: CASSFGTNTGELFF. CDR3 nucleotides: TGTGCCAGCAGCTTCGGGACGAACACCGGGGAGCTGTTTTTT.

The chain is built from TRBV7-2 and TRBJ1-2; 9 bases line up with TRBD1. Losses at the gene ends were 5 bases for V and 7 bases for J; bases not matched to a gene: 8. The CDR3 spans 14 residues. CDR1 and CDR2 from the germline V gene are SGHTA and FQGNSA. The chain's CDR3 is CASSPGQGLGGYTF. The CDR3 bases are TGTGCCAGCAGCCCGGGACAGGGACTTGGTGGCTACACCTTC. The full variable domain, with the rest looked up from reference TRBV7-2 and TRBJ1-2, is GAGVSQSPSNKVTEKGKDVELRCDPISGHTALYWYRQSLGQGLEFLIYFQGNSAPDKSGLPSDRFSAERTGGSVSTLTIQRTQQEDSAVYLCASSPGQGLGGYTFGSGTRLTVV.

This clone was detected once. The V gene is TRBV11-2, the J gene TRBJ1-1; TRBD1 is a possible D gene (5 bases). CDR1 is SGHAT, CDR2 FQNNGV, per germline. The CDR3 spans 16 residues. Trimming took 2 bases from V and 5 from J, leaving 18 bases between them. The CDR3 DNA sequence: TGTGCCAGCAGCTTACCTCAAGGGGTATTGGGGACTGAAGCTTTCTTT. Translation: CASSLPQGVLGTEAFF.

The chain recombines TRBV7-9 with TRBJ2-7; possible D gene TRBD2, 5 bases. The germline V gene has CDR1 SEHNR and CDR2 FQNEAQ (reference sequence). The CDR3 runs to 11 residues. The germline V and J ends were trimmed by 3 bases and 5 bases, with 5 bases remaining between them. The CDR3, as DNA: TGTGCCAGCAGCTTCGGGAACGAGCAGTACTTC. Its protein product is CASSFGNEQYF. The full variable domain, rest sourced from reference TRBV7-9 and TRBJ2-7, is DTGVSQNPRHKITKRGQNVTFRCDPISEHNRLYWYRQTLGQGPEFLTYFQNEAQLEKSRLLSDRFSAERPKGSFSTLEIQRTEQGDSAMYLCASSFGNEQYFGPGTRLTVT.

The chain uses TRBV28 and TRBJ2-5; 9 bases fit TRBD2. CDR1 and CDR2 (germline): MDHEN, SYDVKM. V trimming: 3 bases; J trimming: 2 bases; junction bases outside the gene matches: 1. This CDR3 is built from 14 residues. In nucleotides, the CDR3 is TGTGCCAGCAGTTTGGCGGGAGGGCAAGAGACCCAGTACTTC. This gives the protein CASSLAGGQETQYF.

The CDR3 DNA sequence: TGTGCCAGCAGCTCCGTAACAAACACTGAAGCTTTCTTT. This encodes CASSSVTNTEAFF. The chain has TRBV7-6 and TRBJ1-1; D not resolved. Germline CDR1 and CDR2: SGHVS and FNYEAQ. The CDR3 runs to 13 residues. The V and J ends lost 4 bases and 2 bases respectively, with 8 bases between them. The full variable domain, completed using reference TRBV7-6 and TRBJ1-1, is GAGVSQSPRYKVTKRGQDVALRCDPISGHVSLYWYRQALGQGPEFLTYFNYEAQQDKSGLPNDRFSAERPEGSISTLTIQRTEQRDSAMYRCASSSVTNTEAFFGQGTRLTVV.

The V and J genes are TRBV21-1 and TRBJ2-7; the table's D call of TRBD2 was not tested on the DNA. TRBV21-1 is a pseudogene. This CDR3 is 17 amino acids long. CDR3 nucleotide sequence: TGTGCCAGCAGCTATTCGGCGACGGGAGGGCCCAAGTACGAGCAGTACTTC. Translating it yields CASSYSATGGPKYEQYF.

The chain uses TRBV3-1 (or the pseudogene TRBV3-2) and TRBJ2-5, with D possibly matching TRBD2 (5 bases). CDR3 size: 15 residues. The ends were cut back, 1 base at V and 5 bases at J, with 14 bases in the middle. Germline V gene sequence: CDR1 LGHDT, CDR2 YNNKEL (reference sequence). As DNA, the CDR3 is TGTGCCAGCAGCCAAGGAGGGTCGGGCGGGGAGACCCAGTACTTC. Protein: CASSQGGSGGETQYF.

The chain links TRBV12-3 or TRBV12-4 to TRBJ1-1, with unresolved D. The V end lost 1 base, the J end lost 11 bases, and 8 bases lay between the germline ends. The CDR3 contains 11 residues. This CDR3 reads CASSLGLSAFF. The CDR3 nucleotides read TGTGCCAGCAGTTTAGGTCTCTCCGCTTTCTTT.

J is TRBJ1-4 and V is TRBV11-2; 7 bases match TRBD1. V lost 5 bases to trimming and J lost 5 bases; unmatched junction nucleotides: 8. Germline V gene data show CDR1 as SGHAT and CDR2 as FQNNGV. This CDR3 region has 15 residues. The CDR3 here is CASSPRDSRNEKLFF. Here the CDR3 DNA reads TGTGCCAGCAGCCCCCGGGACAGCCGGAATGAAAAACTGTTTTTT.

This chain joins TRBV6-4 and TRBJ2-3; 7 bases map to TRBD2. The germline V gene has CDR1 MRHNA and CDR2 SNTAGT. V lost 0 bases, J lost 5 bases, and 2 bases stayed unmatched. The CDR3 loop spans 14 amino acids. CDR3 protein: CASSDSGGGDTQYF. As DNA, the CDR3 is TGTGCCAGCAGTGACTCGGGGGGGGGAGATACGCAGTATTTT.

The chain employs TRBV6-4 and TRBJ1-1; 7 bases are a match to TRBD1. The CDR3 loop spans 16 amino acids. CDR1 is MRHNA, CDR2 SNTAGT, per germline. The ends lost 10 bases at V and 0 bases at J; junction bases unmatched: 14. CDR3 nucleotide sequence: TGTGCCAAAGCCAGGTGGGACAGACTCATGAACACTGAAGCTTTCTTT. Translating gives CAKARWDRLMNTEAFF.

V usage is TRBV28 and J usage is TRBJ1-1; a weak D match, TRBD1 (6 bases). This CDR3 region has 17 residues. V was pared by 3 bases and J by 5 bases, with 22 bases between. Germline assignment: CDR1 MDHEN and CDR2 SYDVKM. CDR3 nucleotide sequence: TGTGCCAGCAGTTTCCCGCAATCTCAGGGGCGGGGGACTGAAGCTTTCTTT. This codes for CASSFPQSQGRGTEAFF.

This clone is a singleton in its sample. J is TRBJ1-3 and V is TRBV7-8; D is undetermined. The CDR3 totals 17 residues. Germline CDR1 is SGHVS and CDR2 is FQNEAQ. The V gene lost 5 bases and the J gene lost 0 bases, with 17 bases spanning the gap. The CDR3 nucleotides are TGTGCCAGCAGCCTCCGGAGGGCCGGAAGCTCTGGAAACACCATATATTTT. Translated: CASSLRRAGSSGNTIYF. The variable domain in full, completed from reference TRBV7-8 and TRBJ1-3, reads GAGVSQSPRYKVAKRGQDVALRCDPISGHVSLFWYQQALGQGPEFLTYFQNEAQLDKSGLPSDRFFAERPEGSVSTLKIQRTQQEDSAVYLCASSLRRAGSSGNTIYFGEGSWLTVV.

V gene TRBV6-6 combines with J gene TRBJ1-2, with 8 bases that match TRBD1. Germline assignment: CDR1 MNHNY and CDR2 SVGAGI (reference sequence). The CDR3 is 15 amino acids. With V trimmed by 2 bases and J by 8 bases, 10 bases remained unmatched. As DNA, the CDR3 is TGTGCCAGCAGTTACGGTTCTGGGACAGGCGGGGGCTACACCTTC. As protein: CASSYGSGTGGGYTF.